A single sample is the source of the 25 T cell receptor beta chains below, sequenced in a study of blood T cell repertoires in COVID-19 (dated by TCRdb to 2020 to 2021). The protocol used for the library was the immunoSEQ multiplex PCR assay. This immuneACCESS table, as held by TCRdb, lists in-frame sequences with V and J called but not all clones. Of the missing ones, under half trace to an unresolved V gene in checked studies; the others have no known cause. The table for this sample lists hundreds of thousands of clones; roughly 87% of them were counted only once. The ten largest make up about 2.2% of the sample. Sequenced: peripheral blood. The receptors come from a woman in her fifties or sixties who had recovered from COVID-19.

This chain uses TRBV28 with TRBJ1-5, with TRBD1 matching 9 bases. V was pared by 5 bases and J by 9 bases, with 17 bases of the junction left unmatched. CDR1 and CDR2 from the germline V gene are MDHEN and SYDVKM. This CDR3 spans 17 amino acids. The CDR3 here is CASSAGQGRPSTRPQHF. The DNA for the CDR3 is TGTGCCAGCAGTGCCGGACAGGGGCGCCCCTCAACACGGCCCCAGCATTTT.

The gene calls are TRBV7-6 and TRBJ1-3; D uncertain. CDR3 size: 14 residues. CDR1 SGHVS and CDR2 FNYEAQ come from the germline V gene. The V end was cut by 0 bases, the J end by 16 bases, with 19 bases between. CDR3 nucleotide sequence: TGTGCCAGCAGCTTAGCGTCTCGCGACACTTCCCTCTATTTT. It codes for CASSLASRDTSLYF.

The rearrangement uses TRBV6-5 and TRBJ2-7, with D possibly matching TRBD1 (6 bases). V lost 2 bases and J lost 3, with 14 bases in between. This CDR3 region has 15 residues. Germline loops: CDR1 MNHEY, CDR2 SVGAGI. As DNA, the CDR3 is TGTGCCAGCAGTTACACCTTCGGACAGCACTACGAGCAGTACTTC. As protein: CASSYTFGQHYEQYF.

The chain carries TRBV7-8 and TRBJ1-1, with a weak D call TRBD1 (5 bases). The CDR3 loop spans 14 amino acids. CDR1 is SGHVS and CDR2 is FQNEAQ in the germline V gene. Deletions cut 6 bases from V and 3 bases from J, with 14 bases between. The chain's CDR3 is CASSPRAGYTEAFF. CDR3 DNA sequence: TGTGCCAGCAGTCCCAGGGCGGGATACACTGAAGCTTTCTTT.

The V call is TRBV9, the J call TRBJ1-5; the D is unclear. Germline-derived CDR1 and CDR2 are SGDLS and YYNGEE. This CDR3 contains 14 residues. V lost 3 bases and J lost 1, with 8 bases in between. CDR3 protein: CASSDRTSNQPQHF. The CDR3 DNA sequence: TGTGCCAGCAGCGACAGAACGAGCAATCAGCCCCAGCATTTT.

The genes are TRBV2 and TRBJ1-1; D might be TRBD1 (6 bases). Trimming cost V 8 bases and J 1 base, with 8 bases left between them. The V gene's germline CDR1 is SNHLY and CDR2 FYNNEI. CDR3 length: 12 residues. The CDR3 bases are TGTGCCAGCCCACAGGGGAACACTGAAGCTTTCTTT. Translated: CASPQGNTEAFF.

The DNA for the CDR3 is TGTGCCAGCAGCTTAGTAGGAAACACCATATATTTT. It is translated as CASSLVGNTIYF. The V gene is TRBV7-2, the J gene TRBJ1-3; D remains ambiguous. Germline-derived CDR1 and CDR2 are SGHTA and FQGNSA. The CDR3 sequence is 12 residues long. Deletions cut 1 base from V and 4 bases from J, with 2 bases between.

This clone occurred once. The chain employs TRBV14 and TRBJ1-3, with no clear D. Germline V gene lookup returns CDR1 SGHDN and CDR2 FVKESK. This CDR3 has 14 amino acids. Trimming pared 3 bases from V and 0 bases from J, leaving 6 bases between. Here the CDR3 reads CASSHRFSGNTIYF. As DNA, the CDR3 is TGTGCCAGCAGCCACCGGTTCTCTGGAAACACCATATATTTT.

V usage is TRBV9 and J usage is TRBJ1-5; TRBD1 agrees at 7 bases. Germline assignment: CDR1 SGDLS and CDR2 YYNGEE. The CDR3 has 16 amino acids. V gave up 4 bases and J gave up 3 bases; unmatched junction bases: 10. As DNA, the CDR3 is TGTGCCAGCAGCTTCCAGACAGGGTGTCCCAATCAGCCCCAGCATTTT. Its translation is CASSFQTGCPNQPQHF.

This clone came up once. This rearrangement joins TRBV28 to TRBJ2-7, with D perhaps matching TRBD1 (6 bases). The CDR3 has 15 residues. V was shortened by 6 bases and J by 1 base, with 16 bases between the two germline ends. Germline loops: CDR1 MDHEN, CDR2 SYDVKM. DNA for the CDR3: TGTGCCAGCAGCTTGATGGGGGCCCGATCCTACGAGCAGTACTTC. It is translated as CASSLMGARSYEQYF.

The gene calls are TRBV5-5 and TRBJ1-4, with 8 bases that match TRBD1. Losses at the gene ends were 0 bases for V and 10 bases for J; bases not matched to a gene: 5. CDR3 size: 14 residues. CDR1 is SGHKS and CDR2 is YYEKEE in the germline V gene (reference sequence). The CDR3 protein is CASSLVQGGGKLFF. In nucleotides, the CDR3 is TGTGCCAGCAGCTTGGTACAGGGGGGAGGAAAACTGTTTTTT.

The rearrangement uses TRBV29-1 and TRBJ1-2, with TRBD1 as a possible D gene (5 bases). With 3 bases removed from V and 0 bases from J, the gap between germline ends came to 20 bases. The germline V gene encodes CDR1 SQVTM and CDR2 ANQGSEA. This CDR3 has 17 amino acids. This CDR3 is CSVEGGPRGLTNYGYTF. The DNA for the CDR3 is TGCAGCGTTGAGGGGGGTCCCCGGGGACTGACTAACTATGGCTACACCTTC.

DNA for the CDR3: TGTGCCAGTAGTCCCGTCAACAGGGGCATGCGGACTGAAGCTTTCTTT. Translating it yields CASSPVNRGMRTEAFF. The gene calls are TRBV19 and TRBJ1-1, with 7 bases matching TRBD1. The V and J ends lost 5 bases and 5 bases, in that order; junction bases with no gene match: 14. Germline-derived CDR1 and CDR2 are LNHDA and SQIVND (reference sequence). This CDR3 is 16 amino acids long.

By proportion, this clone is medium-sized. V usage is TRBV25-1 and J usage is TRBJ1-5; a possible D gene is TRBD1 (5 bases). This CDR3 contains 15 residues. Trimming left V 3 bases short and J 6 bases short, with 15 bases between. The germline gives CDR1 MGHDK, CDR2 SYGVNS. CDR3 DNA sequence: TGTGCCAGCAGTGATCCCAGGGTGGCAGGTCAGCCCCAGCATTTT. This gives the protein CASSDPRVAGQPQHF.

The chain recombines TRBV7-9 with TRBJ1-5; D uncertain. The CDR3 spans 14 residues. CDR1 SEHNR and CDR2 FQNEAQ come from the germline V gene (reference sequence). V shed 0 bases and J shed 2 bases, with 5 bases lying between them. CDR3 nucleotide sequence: TGTGCCAGCAGCTTAGCAACGGGCAATCAGCCCCAGCATTTT. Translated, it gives CASSLATGNQPQHF.

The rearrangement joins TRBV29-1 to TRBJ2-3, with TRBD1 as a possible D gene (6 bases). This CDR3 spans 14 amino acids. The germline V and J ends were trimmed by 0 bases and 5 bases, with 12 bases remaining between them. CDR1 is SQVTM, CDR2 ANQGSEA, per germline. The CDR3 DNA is TGCAGCGTTGAAGATTCCTCCAGGGGAGATACGCAGTATTTT. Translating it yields CSVEDSSRGDTQYF.

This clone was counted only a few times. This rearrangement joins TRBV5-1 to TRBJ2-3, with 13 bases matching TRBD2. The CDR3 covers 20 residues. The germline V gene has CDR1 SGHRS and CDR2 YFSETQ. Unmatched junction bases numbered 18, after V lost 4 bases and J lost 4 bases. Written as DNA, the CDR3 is TGCGCCAGCAGCCCCAAACACGGGACTAGCGGGACCCGCCGGGCAGATACGCAGTATTTT. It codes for CASSPKHGTSGTRRADTQYF.

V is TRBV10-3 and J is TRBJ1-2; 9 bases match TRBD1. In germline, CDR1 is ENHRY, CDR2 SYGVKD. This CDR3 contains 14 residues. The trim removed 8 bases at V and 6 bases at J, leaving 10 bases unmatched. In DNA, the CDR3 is TGTGCCATCGGGGGAGGGACAGGGACCCATGGCTACACCTTC. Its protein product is CAIGGGTGTHGYTF.

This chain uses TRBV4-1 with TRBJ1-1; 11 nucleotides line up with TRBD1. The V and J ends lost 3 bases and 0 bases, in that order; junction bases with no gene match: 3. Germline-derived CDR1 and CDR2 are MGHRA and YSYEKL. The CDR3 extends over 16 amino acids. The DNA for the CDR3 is TGCGCCAGCAGCCACCGGGACAGGGGGGTGAACACTGAAGCTTTCTTT. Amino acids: CASSHRDRGVNTEAFF.

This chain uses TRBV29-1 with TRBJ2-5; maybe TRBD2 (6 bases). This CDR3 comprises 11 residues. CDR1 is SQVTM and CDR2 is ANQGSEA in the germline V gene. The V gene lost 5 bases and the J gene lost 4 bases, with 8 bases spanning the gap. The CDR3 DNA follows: TGCAGCGTTACCGGGGGAGAGACCCAGTACTTC. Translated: CSVTGGETQYF.

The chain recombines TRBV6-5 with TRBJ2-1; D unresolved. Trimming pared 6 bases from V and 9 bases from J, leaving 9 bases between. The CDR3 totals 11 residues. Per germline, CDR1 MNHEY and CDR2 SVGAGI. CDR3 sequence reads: CASRRGGEQFF. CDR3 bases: TGTGCCAGCAGGAGAGGCGGTGAGCAGTTCTTC.

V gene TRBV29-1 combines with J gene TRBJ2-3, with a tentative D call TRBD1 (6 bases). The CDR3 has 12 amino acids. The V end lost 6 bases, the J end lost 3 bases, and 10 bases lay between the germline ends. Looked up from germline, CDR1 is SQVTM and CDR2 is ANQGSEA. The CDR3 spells CSVGHQTDTQYF. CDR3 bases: TGCAGCGTGGGACATCAGACAGATACGCAGTATTTT.

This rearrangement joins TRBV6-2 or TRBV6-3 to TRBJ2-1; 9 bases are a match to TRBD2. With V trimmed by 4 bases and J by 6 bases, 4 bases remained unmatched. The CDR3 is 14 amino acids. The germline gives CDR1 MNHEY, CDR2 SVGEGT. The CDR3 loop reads CASSSLAGINEQFF. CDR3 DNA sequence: TGTGCCAGCAGTTCTCTAGCGGGGATCAATGAGCAGTTCTTC.

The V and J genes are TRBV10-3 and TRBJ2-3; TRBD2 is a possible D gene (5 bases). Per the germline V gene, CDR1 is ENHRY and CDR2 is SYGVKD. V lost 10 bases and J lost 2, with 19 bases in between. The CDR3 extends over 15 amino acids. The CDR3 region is CATSPPTSNTDTQYF. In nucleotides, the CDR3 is TGTGCCACCTCCCCCCCAACTAGTAACACAGATACGCAGTATTTT.

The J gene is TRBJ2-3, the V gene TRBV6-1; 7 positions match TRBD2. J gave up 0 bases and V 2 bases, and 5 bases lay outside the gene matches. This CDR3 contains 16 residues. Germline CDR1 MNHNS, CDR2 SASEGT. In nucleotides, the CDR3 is TGTGCCAGCAGTGAAAGGAACGGGGGGAGCACAGATACGCAGTATTTT. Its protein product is CASSERNGGSTDTQYF.